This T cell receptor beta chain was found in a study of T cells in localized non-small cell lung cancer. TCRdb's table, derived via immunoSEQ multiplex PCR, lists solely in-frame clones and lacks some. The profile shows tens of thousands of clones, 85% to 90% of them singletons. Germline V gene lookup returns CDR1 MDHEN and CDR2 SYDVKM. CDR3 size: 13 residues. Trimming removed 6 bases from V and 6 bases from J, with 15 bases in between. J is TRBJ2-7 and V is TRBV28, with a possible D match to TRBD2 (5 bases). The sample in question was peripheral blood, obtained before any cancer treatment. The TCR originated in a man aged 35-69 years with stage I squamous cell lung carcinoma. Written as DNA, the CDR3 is TGTGCCAGCAGGGTCGGACTTTGGGGCGAGCAGTACTTC. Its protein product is CASRVGLWGEQYF. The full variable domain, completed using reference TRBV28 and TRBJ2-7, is DVKVTQSSRYLVKRTGEKVFLECVQDMDHENMFWYRQDPGLGLRLIYFSYDVKMKEKGDIPEGYSVSREKKERFSLILESASTNQTSMYLCASRVGLWGEQYFGPGTRLTVT.